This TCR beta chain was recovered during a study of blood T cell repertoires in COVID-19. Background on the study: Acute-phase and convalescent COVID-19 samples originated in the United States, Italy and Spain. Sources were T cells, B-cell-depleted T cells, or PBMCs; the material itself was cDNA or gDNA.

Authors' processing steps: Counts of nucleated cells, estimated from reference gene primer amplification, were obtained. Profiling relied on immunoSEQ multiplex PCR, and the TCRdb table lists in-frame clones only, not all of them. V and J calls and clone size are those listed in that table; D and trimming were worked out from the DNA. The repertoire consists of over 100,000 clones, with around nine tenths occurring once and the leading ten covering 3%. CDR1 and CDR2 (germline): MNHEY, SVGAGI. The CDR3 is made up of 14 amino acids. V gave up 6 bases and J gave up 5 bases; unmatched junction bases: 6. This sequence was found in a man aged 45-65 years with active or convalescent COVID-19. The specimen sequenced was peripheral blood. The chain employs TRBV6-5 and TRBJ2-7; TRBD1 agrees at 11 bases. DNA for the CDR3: TGTGCCAGCAGGAGGGACAGGGGGAGCGACGAGCAGTACTTC. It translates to CASRRDRGSDEQYF.